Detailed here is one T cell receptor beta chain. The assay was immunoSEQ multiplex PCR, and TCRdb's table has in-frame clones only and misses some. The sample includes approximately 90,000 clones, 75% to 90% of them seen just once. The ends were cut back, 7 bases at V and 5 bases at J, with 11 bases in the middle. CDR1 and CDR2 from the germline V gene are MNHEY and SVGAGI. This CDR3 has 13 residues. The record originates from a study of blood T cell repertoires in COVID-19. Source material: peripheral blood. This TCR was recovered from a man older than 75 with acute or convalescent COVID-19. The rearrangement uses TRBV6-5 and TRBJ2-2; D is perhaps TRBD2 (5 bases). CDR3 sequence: CASTRTRTGELFF. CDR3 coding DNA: TGTGCCAGCACCAGAACTAGAACCGGGGAGCTGTTTTTT.